This T cell receptor beta chain originates from a study of neurological immune-mediated disorders. About the research overall: About 90% of the roughly 35 multiple sclerosis patients had relapsing-remitting disease; 3 had secondary progressive.

Study-level points and caveats: Patients with HTLV-1-associated myelopathy showed the most TCR clonal expansion. Those with multiple sclerosis showed the least, falling below healthy controls.

With 10-nucleotide random UMIs included, cDNA was synthesized by 5'RACE. The output of every sequencing run exceeded 200 million TCR-beta sequences, derived from 15-18 subjects. Each CDR3 protein is one row after TCRdb ran MiXCR on the 5' RACE reads. The table has about 71,000 distinct CDR3 sequences, less than 5.5% seen once. Trimming pared 1 base from V and 4 bases from J, leaving 13 bases between. The CDR3 runs to 15 residues. Germline CDR1 MGHRA, CDR2 YSYEKL. The sample holds many counts of this clonotype. Its antigen is undetermined. This TCR was recovered from a man aged 25 to 40 with multiple sclerosis. The chain recombines TRBV4-1 with TRBJ2-5; weak D call: TRBD1 (6 bases). Sequencing input: PBMCs. CDR3 bases: TGCGCCAGCAGCCAAGTGGGGCAGGGGAGAGAGACCCAGTACTTC. As protein: CASSQVGQGRETQYF.